The 20 T cell receptor beta chains below come from one sample, sequenced in a study of human T cells and chemical hapten exposure. As for time point: pre-sensitization, week 0. Noted treatment: therapeutic diphenylcyclopropenone sensitization with weekly scalp DPC. MiXCR, applied by TCRdb to the RACE reads, yields one record per CDR3 protein. The repertoire holds about 180,000 distinct CDR3 sequences, approximately 29% seen once, with roughly 3% in the top ten. The source was whole blood, collected in connection with sensitization to the hapten diphenylcyclopropenone (DPC). These receptors came from a young woman with alopecia areata. Some clones in this sample may be carry-over from other donors' samples.

The chain employs TRBV20-1 and TRBJ2-1; possible D gene TRBD2, 5 bases. The CDR3 covers 15 residues. CDR1 and CDR2 from the germline V gene are DFQATT and SNEGSKA (reference sequence). Trimming pared 5 bases from V and 0 bases from J, leaving 14 bases between. For the CDR3, the DNA is TGCAGTGCTCCCCGGTCGGACTTCTCCTACAATGAGCAGTTCTTC. Amino acids: CSAPRSDFSYNEQFF.

This clonotype was seen only a few times. The chain recombines TRBV20-1 with TRBJ2-1; 8 bases are shared with TRBD2. V gave up 8 bases and J gave up 6 bases; unmatched junction bases: 9. Germline loops: CDR1 DFQATT, CDR2 SNEGSKA (reference sequence). The CDR3 has 13 amino acids. The CDR3 DNA reads TGCAGTTATAGCGGGGTGGGGGTCAATGAGCAGTTCTTC. Translated: CSYSGVGVNEQFF.

This clonotype was seen more than once but under ten times. This chain uses TRBV7-2 with TRBJ2-7; 7 bases are shared with TRBD1. The CDR3 has 15 amino acids. The ends lost 4 bases at V and 2 bases at J; junction bases unmatched: 8. Germline lookup yields CDR1 SGHTA and CDR2 FQGNSA. The CDR3 DNA reads as TGTGCCAGCAGCTACTCCGGGACAGTGACCTACGAGCAGTACTTC. Translating gives CASSYSGTVTYEQYF.

This clonotype was seen a few times. The chain is built from TRBV7-2 and TRBJ1-5; possible D gene TRBD1, 5 bases. Germline lookup yields CDR1 SGHTA and CDR2 FQGNSA. V dropped 2 bases and J dropped 6 bases, with 14 bases sitting between them. CDR3 length: 15 amino acids. For the CDR3, the DNA is TGTGCCAGCAGCTTAAATGGGCAGGGTAGTCAGCCCCAGCATTTT. Translating it yields CASSLNGQGSQPQHF.

The chain recombines TRBV5-1 with TRBJ1-6, with D perhaps matching TRBD1 (6 bases). Trimming stripped 5 bases from V and 10 bases from J, with 16 bases between. From germline, CDR1 is SGHRS and CDR2 YFSETQ. The CDR3 consists of 14 residues. As DNA, the CDR3 is TGCGCCAGCAGTCAACAGGGACTTGGATCACCCCTCCACTTT. Amino acid sequence: CASSQQGLGSPLHF.

The chain carries TRBV15 and TRBJ2-1; 8 positions match TRBD2. CDR1 LNHNV and CDR2 YYDKDF come from the germline V gene (reference sequence). This CDR3 region has 17 residues. The ends lost 0 bases at V and 5 bases at J; junction bases unmatched: 9. The CDR3 is CATSRDLNGGADNEQFF. CDR3 coding DNA: TGTGCCACCAGCAGAGATCTGAACGGGGGGGCCGACAATGAGCAGTTCTTC.

This clonotype was counted a few times. The chain recombines TRBV6-2 or TRBV6-3 with TRBJ2-7; D ambiguous. The germline gives CDR1 MNHEY, CDR2 SVGEGT. This CDR3 comprises 13 residues. V was clipped by 10 bases and J by 1 base, with 14 bases between them. CDR3 amino acids: CATMDGASYEQYF. The CDR3 coding sequence is TGTGCCACCATGGACGGCGCTTCCTACGAGCAGTACTTC.

V is TRBV6-2 or TRBV6-3 and J is TRBJ2-1, with 9 bases matching TRBD2. The germline CDR1 and CDR2 sequences are MNHEY and SVGEGT. This CDR3 has 14 amino acids. V lost 6 bases and J lost 8; bases outside the gene matches: 8. The CDR3 region is CASRASGMRDEQFF. The CDR3 coding sequence is TGTGCCAGCAGGGCTAGCGGGATGAGGGATGAGCAGTTCTTC.

This chain links TRBV9 with TRBJ2-5, with D perhaps assigned TRBD1 or TRBD2 (6 bases each). The CDR3 loop spans 16 amino acids. The V end lost 4 bases, the J end lost 5 bases, and 21 bases lay between the germline ends. Germline V gene data show CDR1 as SGDLS and CDR2 as YYNGEE. The CDR3 protein is CASSLRPGWGAETQYF. The CDR3 nucleotides read TGTGCCAGCAGCTTGAGACCTGGTTGGGGGGCCGAGACCCAGTACTTC.

This clonotype was found a few times. The chain employs TRBV10-3 and TRBJ2-1, with 10 bases matching TRBD1. The CDR3 contains 13 residues. CDR1 is ENHRY and CDR2 is SYGVKD in the germline V gene. V was pared by 6 bases and J by 7 bases, with 3 bases of the junction left unmatched. The CDR3 coding sequence is TGTGCCATCAGCGGGACAGGGGAAAATGAGCAGTTCTTC. This sequence encodes CAISGTGENEQFF.

This clonotype occurred a few times. The chain recombines TRBV20-1 with TRBJ2-1, with TRBD2 matching over 9 bases. This CDR3 spans 13 amino acids. V shed 3 bases and J 6 bases; nucleotides not matched to a gene: 3. The germline V gene encodes CDR1 DFQATT and CDR2 SNEGSKA (reference sequence). This CDR3 is CSARAGLANEQFF. The CDR3 coding sequence is TGCAGTGCTAGGGCGGGACTAGCCAATGAGCAGTTCTTC.

DNA for the CDR3: TGCAGCGTCATAGGGGGACAGCCGAACACTGAAGCTTTCTTT. It translates to CSVIGGQPNTEAFF. The chain recombines TRBV29-1 with TRBJ1-1, with 7 nucleotides matching TRBD1. This CDR3 contains 14 residues. CDR1 and CDR2 from the germline V gene are SQVTM and ANQGSEA. The junction had 8 bases not matched to a gene; V was cut back by 6 bases and J by 1 base.

There are many counts of this clonotype. The genes are TRBV5-1 and TRBJ1-4, with 8 nucleotides matching TRBD1. The CDR3 has 15 residues. The V gene's germline CDR1 is SGHRS and CDR2 YFSETQ. V lost 4 bases, J lost 2 bases, and 4 bases stayed unmatched. The CDR3 nucleotides read TGCGCCAGCAGCAGGACAGGGCAGACTAATGAAAAACTGTTTTTT. It yields the protein CASSRTGQTNEKLFF.

The gene calls are TRBV12-3 or TRBV12-4 and TRBJ1-1; 10 nucleotides line up with TRBD1. Trimming removed 3 bases from V and 8 bases from J; junction bases left unmatched: 6. CDR3 length equals 14 residues. CDR3: CASSLSRDRGEAFF. The CDR3 bases are TGTGCCAGCAGTTTGTCCCGGGACAGGGGAGAAGCTTTCTTT.

The chain recombines TRBV28 with TRBJ2-2; 11 bases agree with TRBD1. CDR3 size: 17 residues. With V trimmed by 6 bases and J by 6 bases, 12 bases remained unmatched. The germline gives CDR1 MDHEN, CDR2 SYDVKM. The CDR3 reads CASRDRDRGKLSGELFF. The CDR3 DNA follows: TGTGCCAGCAGAGACCGGGACAGGGGGAAATTATCCGGGGAGCTGTTTTTT.

The chain couples TRBV5-1 to TRBJ2-5; 7 bases fit TRBD1. The CDR3 runs 14 residues. Germline V gene lookup returns CDR1 SGHRS and CDR2 YFSETQ. Losses at the gene ends were 0 bases for V and 1 base for J; bases not matched to a gene: 0. The CDR3 DNA reads as TGCGCCAGCAGCTTGGGGGACAGCCAAGAGACCCAGTACTTC. Residues: CASSLGDSQETQYF.

The rearrangement uses TRBV6-6 and TRBJ1-3, with D maybe TRBD1 (5 bases). The CDR3 is 14 residues long. The V and J ends lost 6 bases and 2 bases respectively, with 11 bases between them. Germline V gene lookup returns CDR1 MNHNY and CDR2 SVGAGI (reference sequence). CDR3 sequence: CASSSGSAGNTIYF. The CDR3 DNA sequence: TGTGCCAGCAGCTCAGGGAGTGCTGGAAACACCATATATTTT.

This chain joins TRBV7-2 and TRBJ1-6, with D tentatively TRBD1 (5 bases). Germline CDR1 is SGHTA and CDR2 is FQGNSA. CDR3 length: 14 amino acids. The V end was cut by 7 bases, the J end by 9 bases, with 16 bases between. The CDR3 bases are TGTGCCAGCATCGCTGGAGGGGTCAGTTCACCCCTCCACTTT. It encodes CASIAGGVSSPLHF.

The V gene is TRBV9, the J gene TRBJ1-6, with TRBD1 matching over 7 bases. The J segment lost 14 bases and the V segment lost 0 bases, leaving 8 bases of the junction unmatched. CDR3 length: 14 amino acids. Germline lookup yields CDR1 SGDLS and CDR2 YYNGEE. CDR3: CASSVAGTGETLHF. The DNA for the CDR3 is TGTGCCAGCAGCGTAGCAGGTACAGGGGAGACCCTCCACTTT.

The chain combines TRBV5-1 with TRBJ1-1; 9 bases align to TRBD1. The CDR3 sequence is 14 residues long. Germline-derived CDR1 and CDR2 are SGHRS and YFSETQ. J was trimmed by 5 bases and V by 4 bases; bases with no gene match: 6. In DNA, the CDR3 is TGCGCCAGCAGCCTAACAGGGGGCGAGACTGAAGCTTTCTTT. This gives the protein CASSLTGGETEAFF.